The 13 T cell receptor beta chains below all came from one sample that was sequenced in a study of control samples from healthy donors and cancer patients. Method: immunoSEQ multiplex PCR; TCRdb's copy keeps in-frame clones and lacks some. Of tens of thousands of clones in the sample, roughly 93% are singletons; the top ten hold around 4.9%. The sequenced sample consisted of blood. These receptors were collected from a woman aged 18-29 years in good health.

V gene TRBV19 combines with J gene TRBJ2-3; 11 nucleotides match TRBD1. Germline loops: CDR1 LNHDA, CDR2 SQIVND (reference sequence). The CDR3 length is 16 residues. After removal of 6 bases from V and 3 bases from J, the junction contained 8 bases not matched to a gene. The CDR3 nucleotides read TGTGCCAGTAGGGCAAACCGGGACAGGGGGACAGATACGCAGTATTTT. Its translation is CASRANRDRGTDTQYF. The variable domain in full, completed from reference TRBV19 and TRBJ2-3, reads DGGITQSPKYLFRKEGQNVTLSCEQNLNHDAMYWYRQDPGQGLRLIYYSQIVNDFQKGDIAEGYSVSREKKESFPLTVTSAQKNPTAFYLCASRANRDRGTDTQYFGPGTRLTVL.

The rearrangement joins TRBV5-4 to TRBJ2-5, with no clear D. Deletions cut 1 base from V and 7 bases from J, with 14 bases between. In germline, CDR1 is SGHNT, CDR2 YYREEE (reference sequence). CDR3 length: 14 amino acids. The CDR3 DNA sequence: TGTGCCAGCAGCTTGAAAGACGGAACAGCGACCCAGTACTTC. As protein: CASSLKDGTATQYF.

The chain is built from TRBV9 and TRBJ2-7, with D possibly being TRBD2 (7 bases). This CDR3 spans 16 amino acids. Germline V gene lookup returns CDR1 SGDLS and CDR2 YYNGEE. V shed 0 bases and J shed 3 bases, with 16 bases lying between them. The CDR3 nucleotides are TGTGCCAGCAGCGTAGGAGGGGGGGACTGGGGCTACGAGCAGTACTTC. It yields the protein CASSVGGGDWGYEQYF. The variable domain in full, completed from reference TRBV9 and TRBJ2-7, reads DSGVTQTPKHLITATGQRVTLRCSPRSGDLSVYWYQQSLDQGLQFLIQYYNGEERAKGNILERFSAQQFPDLHSELNLSSLELGDSALYFCASSVGGGDWGYEQYFGPGTRLTVT.

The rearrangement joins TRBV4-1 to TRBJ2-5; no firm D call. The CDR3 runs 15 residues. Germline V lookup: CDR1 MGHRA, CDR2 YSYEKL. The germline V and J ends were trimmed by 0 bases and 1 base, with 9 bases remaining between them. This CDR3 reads CASSQDLGFQETQYF. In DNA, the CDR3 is TGCGCCAGCAGCCAAGATCTAGGGTTCCAAGAGACCCAGTACTTC.

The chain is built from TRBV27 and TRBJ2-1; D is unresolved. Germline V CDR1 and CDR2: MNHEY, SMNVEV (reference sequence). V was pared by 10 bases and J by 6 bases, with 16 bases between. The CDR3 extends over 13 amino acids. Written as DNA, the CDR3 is TGTGCCACCCAACTCACCCTTAGCAATGAGCAGTTCTTC. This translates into CATQLTLSNEQFF.

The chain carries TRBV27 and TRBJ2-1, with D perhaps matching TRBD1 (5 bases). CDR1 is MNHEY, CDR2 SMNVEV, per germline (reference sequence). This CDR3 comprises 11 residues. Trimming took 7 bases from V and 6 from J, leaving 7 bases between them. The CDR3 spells CASIDSNEQFF. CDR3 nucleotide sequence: TGTGCCAGCATCGACAGCAATGAGCAGTTCTTC.

The CDR3 here is CASSIEAPKASGRAYEQYF. The CDR3 region has the DNA TGTGCCAGTAGTATAGAGGCCCCCAAGGCTAGCGGGAGGGCCTACGAGCAGTACTTC. The chain uses TRBV19 and TRBJ2-7, with TRBD2 matching over 12 bases. Germline CDR1 is LNHDA and CDR2 is SQIVND (reference sequence). Trimming took 0 bases from V and 2 from J; bases not matched to a gene: 11. CDR3 length: 19 amino acids.

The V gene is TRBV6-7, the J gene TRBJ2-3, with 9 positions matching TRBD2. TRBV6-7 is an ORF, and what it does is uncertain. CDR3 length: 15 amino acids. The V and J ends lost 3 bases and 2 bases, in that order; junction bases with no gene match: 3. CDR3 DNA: TGTGCCAGCAGTTATTCTAGCGGGATCACAGATACGCAGTATTTT. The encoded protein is CASSYSSGITDTQYF.

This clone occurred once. In DNA, the CDR3 is TGTGCCAGCTCACCATTAATGGATGGCACCAACTATGGCTACACCTTC. It is translated as CASSPLMDGTNYGYTF. V usage is TRBV18 and J usage is TRBJ1-2, with D hard to call. The V gene's germline CDR1 is KGHSH and CDR2 LQKENI. The CDR3 covers 16 residues. With 2 bases removed from V and 2 bases from J, the gap between germline ends came to 15 bases.

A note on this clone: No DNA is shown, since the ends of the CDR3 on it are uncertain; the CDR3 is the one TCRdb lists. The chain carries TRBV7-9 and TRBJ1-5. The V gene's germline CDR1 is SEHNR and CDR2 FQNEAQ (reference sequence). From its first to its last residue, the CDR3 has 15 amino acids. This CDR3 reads CASSSSGISNQPQHF.

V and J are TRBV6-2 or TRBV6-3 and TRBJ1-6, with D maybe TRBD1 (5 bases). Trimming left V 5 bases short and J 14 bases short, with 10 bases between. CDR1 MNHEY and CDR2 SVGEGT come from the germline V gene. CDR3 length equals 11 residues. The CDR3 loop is CASSTPGSLHF. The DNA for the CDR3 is TGTGCCAGCAGTACCCCAGGGTCCCTCCACTTT.

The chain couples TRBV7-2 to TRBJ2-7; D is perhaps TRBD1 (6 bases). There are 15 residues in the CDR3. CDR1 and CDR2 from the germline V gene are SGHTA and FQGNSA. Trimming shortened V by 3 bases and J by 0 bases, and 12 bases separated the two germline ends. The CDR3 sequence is CASSLPTGLSYEQYF. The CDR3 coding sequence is TGTGCCAGCAGCTTGCCGACAGGACTCTCCTACGAGCAGTACTTC.

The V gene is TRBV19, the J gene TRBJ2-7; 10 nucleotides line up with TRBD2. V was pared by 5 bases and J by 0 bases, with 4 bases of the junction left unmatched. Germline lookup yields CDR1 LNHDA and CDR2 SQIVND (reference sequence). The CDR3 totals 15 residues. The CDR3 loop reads CASSRTSGYSYEQYF. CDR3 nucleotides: TGTGCCAGTAGTCGGACTAGCGGTTACTCCTACGAGCAGTACTTC. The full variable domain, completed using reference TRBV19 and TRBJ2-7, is DGGITQSPKYLFRKEGQNVTLSCEQNLNHDAMYWYRQDPGQGLRLIYYSQIVNDFQKGDIAEGYSVSREKKESFPLTVTSAQKNPTAFYLCASSRTSGYSYEQYFGPGTRLTVT.